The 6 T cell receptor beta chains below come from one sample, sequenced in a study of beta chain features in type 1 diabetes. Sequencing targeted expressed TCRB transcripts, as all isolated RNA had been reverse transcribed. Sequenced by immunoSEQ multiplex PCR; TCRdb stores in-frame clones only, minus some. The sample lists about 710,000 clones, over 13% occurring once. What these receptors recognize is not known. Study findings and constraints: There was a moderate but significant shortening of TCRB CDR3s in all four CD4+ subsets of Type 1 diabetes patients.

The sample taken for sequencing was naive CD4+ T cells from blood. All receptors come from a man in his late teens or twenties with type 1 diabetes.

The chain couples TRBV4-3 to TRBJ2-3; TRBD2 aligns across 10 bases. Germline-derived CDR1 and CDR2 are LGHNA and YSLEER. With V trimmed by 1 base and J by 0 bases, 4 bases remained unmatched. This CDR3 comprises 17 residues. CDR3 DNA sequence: TGCGCCAGCAGCCAAGGACCGACTAGCGGGAGCACAGATACGCAGTATTTT. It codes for CASSQGPTSGSTDTQYF.

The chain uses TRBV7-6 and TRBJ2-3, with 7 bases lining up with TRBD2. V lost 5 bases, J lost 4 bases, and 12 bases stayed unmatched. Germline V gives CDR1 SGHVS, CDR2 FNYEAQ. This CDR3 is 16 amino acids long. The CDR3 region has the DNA TGTGCCAGCAGCCCCAAGGGGAGGGGAGGCCCAGATACGCAGTATTTT. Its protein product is CASSPKGRGGPDTQYF.

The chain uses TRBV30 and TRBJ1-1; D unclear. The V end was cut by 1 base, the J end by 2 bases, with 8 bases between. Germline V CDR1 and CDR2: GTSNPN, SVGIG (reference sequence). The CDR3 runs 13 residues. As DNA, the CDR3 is TGTGCCTGGAGTGATCAGGTAAACACTGAAGCTTTCTTT. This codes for CAWSDQVNTEAFF.

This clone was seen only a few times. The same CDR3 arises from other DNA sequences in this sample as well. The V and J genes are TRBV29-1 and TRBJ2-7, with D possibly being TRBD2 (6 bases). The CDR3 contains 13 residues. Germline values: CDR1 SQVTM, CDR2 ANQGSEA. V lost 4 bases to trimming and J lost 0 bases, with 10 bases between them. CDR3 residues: CSVGHGSSYEQYF. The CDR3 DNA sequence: TGCAGCGTTGGTCACGGGAGCTCCTACGAGCAGTACTTC.

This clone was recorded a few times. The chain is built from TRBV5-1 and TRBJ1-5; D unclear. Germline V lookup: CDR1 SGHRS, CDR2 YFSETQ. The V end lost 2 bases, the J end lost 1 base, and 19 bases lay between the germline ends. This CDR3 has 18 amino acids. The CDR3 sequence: CASSFPVAEFQSNQPQHF. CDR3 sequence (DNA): TGCGCCAGCAGCTTTCCGGTCGCCGAGTTTCAGAGCAATCAGCCCCAGCATTTT.

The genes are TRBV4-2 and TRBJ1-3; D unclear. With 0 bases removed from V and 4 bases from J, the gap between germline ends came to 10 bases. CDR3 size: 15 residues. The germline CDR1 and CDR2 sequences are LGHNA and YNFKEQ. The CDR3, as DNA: TGTGCCAGCAGCCAAGACTTGCCCCCAGGAAACACCATATATTTT. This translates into CASSQDLPPGNTIYF.